These T cell receptor beta chains were read from a single sample in a study of glioma-infiltrating T cells. Each CDR3 protein is one row after TCRdb ran MiXCR on the multiplex PCR reads. The sample carries more than 85,000 distinct CDR3 sequences, less than 30% recorded once. The sample comprised glioma tissue, nonneoplastic brain tissue, or PBMCs (not recorded which). The receptors were gathered from a human donor with low-grade glioma or glioblastoma, undergoing nonglioma brain surgery, or in good health (not recorded which). CDR3s include the opening cysteine and the closing phenylalanine or tryptophan. Fields, in order: J gene, V gene, CDR3 protein.

j_gene: TRBJ2-3
v_gene: TRBV12-3/TRBV12-4
CDR3aa: CASSLGRAPDTQYF

j_gene: TRBJ2-1
v_gene: TRBV2
CDR3aa: CATSGLSYNEQFF

j_gene: TRBJ2-7
v_gene: TRBV18
CDR3aa: CASSPPQGDIYEQYF

j_gene: TRBJ1-1
v_gene: TRBV7-2
CDR3aa: CASSLAGQVAFF

j_gene: TRBJ2-3
v_gene: TRBV6-5
CDR3aa: CASSYSEASTDTQYF

j_gene: TRBJ2-1
v_gene: TRBV5-1
CDR3aa: CASSLVSNGQFF

j_gene: TRBJ2-5
v_gene: TRBV7-2
CDR3aa: CASSFGGRNQETQYF

j_gene: TRBJ2-1
v_gene: TRBV5-4
CDR3aa: CASSSGLAGNQETQFF

j_gene: TRBJ2-5
v_gene: TRBV28
CDR3aa: CASSRGLLQEAQYF

j_gene: TRBJ1-1
v_gene: TRBV6-4
CDR3aa: CVSSDSDRNTEAFF

j_gene: TRBJ1-5
v_gene: TRBV19
CDR3aa: CASSLPLRSNQPQHF

j_gene: TRBJ2-3
v_gene: TRBV4-3
CDR3aa: CASSQGRRGENTQYF

j_gene: TRBJ1-6
v_gene: TRBV5-4
CDR3aa: CASTSRLDRYSPLHF